This TCR beta chain was identified in a study of blood T cell repertoires in COVID-19. Background on the study: The origin of the acute and convalescent COVID-19 samples was the United States, Italy and Spain. T cells, B-cell-depleted T cells, or PBMCs supplied cDNA or gDNA.

Trimming left V 7 bases short and J 7 bases short, with 14 bases between. This CDR3 has 12 amino acids. Germline CDR1 and CDR2: ENHRY and SYGVKD. Original handling: Using reference gene primer amplification, nucleated cell counts were estimated. The method was immunoSEQ multiplex PCR; TCRdb's version includes in-frame clones alone and lacks a portion of them. V and J calls plus clone size are reproduced from that table; the DNA served to infer D and trimming. The sample has tens of thousands of clones, 81% seen once. Material for sequencing was peripheral blood. The chain uses TRBV10-3 and TRBJ2-7; TRBD1 is a possible D gene (7 bases). The sequence came from an elderly man with active or convalescent COVID-19. The CDR3 loop reads CAITNRGGEQYF. The CDR3, as DNA: TGTGCCATCACAAACAGGGGAGGAGAGCAGTACTTC.